These T cell receptor beta chains were read from a single sample in a study of regulatory T cells in long-lasting Graves disease. TCRdb processed the multiplex PCR reads anew with MiXCR; each CDR3 protein has one entry. The sample has around 330,000 distinct CDR3 sequences, 18% seen once. The material was peripheral blood mononuclear cells (PBMCs), obtained at new diagnosis, from a patient treated with antithyroid drugs. The receptor set was obtained from a female donor with Graves disease. CDR3s include the opening cysteine and the closing phenylalanine or tryptophan. Fields, in order: clone size, D gene, J gene, V gene, CDR3 protein, CDR3 DNA. The D gene is left open where the match is weak. Some rows mark clone size as missing; the rest say once, few, many or name a class of expanded clone.

clone_size: many
d_call: TRBD2
j_call: TRBJ2-1
v_call: TRBV27
cdr3_aa: CASSLVREVPVGNEQFF
cdr3_nt: TGTGCCAGCAGTTTAGTGCGGGAGGTCCCCGTGGGGAATGAGCAGTTCTTC

clone_size: NA
d_call: NA
j_call: TRBJ1-1
v_call: TRBV30
cdr3_aa: CAWSGRGWNTEAFF
cdr3_nt: TGTGCCTGGAGTGGGCGGGGGTGGAACACTGAAGCTTTCTTT

clone_size: many
d_call: NA
j_call: TRBJ2-5
v_call: TRBV30
cdr3_aa: CAWSVSGPETQYF
cdr3_nt: TGTGCCTGGAGTGTCTCCGGGCCCGAGACCCAGTACTTC

clone_size: many
d_call: TRBD1
j_call: TRBJ2-7
v_call: TRBV19
cdr3_aa: CASTMTGAREQYF
cdr3_nt: TGTGCCAGTACCATGACAGGGGCTCGCGAGCAGTACTTC

clone_size: NA
d_call: NA
j_call: TRBJ2-2
v_call: TRBV5-4
cdr3_aa: CASSLFERDTGELFF
cdr3_nt: TGTGCCAGCAGCTTGTTCGAGAGGGACACCGGGGAGCTGTTTTTT

clone_size: many
d_call: TRBD1
j_call: TRBJ2-7
v_call: TRBV12-3/TRBV12-4
cdr3_aa: CASSSGQVPYEQYF
cdr3_nt: TGTGCCAGCAGTTCGGGACAGGTCCCCTACGAGCAGTACTTC

clone_size: many
d_call: NA
j_call: TRBJ2-2
v_call: TRBV6-1
cdr3_aa: CASRRTGLAGELFF
cdr3_nt: TGTGCCAGCAGACGCACAGGGTTGGCCGGGGAGCTGTTTTTT

clone_size: many
d_call: NA
j_call: TRBJ2-1
v_call: TRBV19
cdr3_aa: CASSLSEVSYNEQFF
cdr3_nt: TGTGCCAGTAGTCTTTCGGAGGTCTCCTACAATGAGCAGTTCTTC

clone_size: many
d_call: NA
j_call: TRBJ2-1
v_call: TRBV28
cdr3_aa: CASGKVGTSLYNEQFF
cdr3_nt: TGTGCCAGCGGGAAAGTGGGGACATCACTCTACAATGAGCAGTTCTTC

clone_size: many
d_call: TRBD1
j_call: TRBJ2-7
v_call: TRBV11-2
cdr3_aa: CASSPISGQGRKTYEQYF
cdr3_nt: TGTGCCAGCAGCCCCATCTCCGGACAGGGGAGAAAGACCTACGAGCAGTACTTC

clone_size: once
d_call: NA
j_call: TRBJ1-2
v_call: TRBV29-1
cdr3_aa: CSVRSGNGYTF
cdr3_nt: TGCAGCGTGAGGAGTGGCAATGGCTACACCTTC

clone_size: many
d_call: NA
j_call: TRBJ2-1
v_call: TRBV2
cdr3_aa: CASSKQTVGGTEQFF
cdr3_nt: TGTGCCAGCAGTAAGCAAACCGTTGGAGGAACTGAGCAGTTCTTC

clone_size: many
d_call: TRBD1
j_call: TRBJ2-7
v_call: TRBV5-1
cdr3_aa: CASSLEWTGNHEQYF
cdr3_nt: TGCGCCAGCAGCTTGGAATGGACAGGGAACCACGAGCAGTACTTC

clone_size: many
d_call: NA
j_call: TRBJ1-2
v_call: TRBV5-1
cdr3_aa: CASSPRRGPQDGYTF
cdr3_nt: TGCGCCAGCAGCCCCCGTCGGGGCCCCCAAGATGGCTACACCTTC

clone_size: many
d_call: NA
j_call: TRBJ1-1
v_call: TRBV6-1
cdr3_aa: CASRELPETEAFF
cdr3_nt: TGTGCCAGCAGGGAACTTCCGGAGACTGAAGCTTTCTTT

clone_size: many
d_call: NA
j_call: TRBJ1-2
v_call: TRBV30
cdr3_aa: CACLRGPIANYGYTF
cdr3_nt: TGTGCCTGCTTGCGGGGGCCGATAGCTAACTATGGCTACACCTTC

clone_size: NA
d_call: NA
j_call: TRBJ1-1
v_call: TRBV12-3/TRBV12-4
cdr3_aa: CASSFHSIVNTEAFF
cdr3_nt: TGTGCCAGCAGTTTCCACTCTATTGTGAACACTGAAGCTTTCTTT

clone_size: few
d_call: NA
j_call: TRBJ2-7
v_call: TRBV20-1
cdr3_aa: CSARDWGPYEQYF
cdr3_nt: TGCAGTGCTAGAGATTGGGGGCCCTACGAGCAGTACTTC

clone_size: NA
d_call: NA
j_call: TRBJ1-1
v_call: TRBV7-8
cdr3_aa: CASSASRETEAFF
cdr3_nt: TGTGCCAGCAGCGCGAGCAGGGAGACTGAAGCTTTCTTT

clone_size: many
d_call: NA
j_call: TRBJ1-2
v_call: TRBV5-1
cdr3_aa: CASSLNGIGVNGYTF
cdr3_nt: TGCGCCAGCAGCTTAAACGGCATAGGGGTGAATGGCTACACCTTC

clone_size: many
d_call: TRBD2
j_call: TRBJ2-3
v_call: TRBV5-1
cdr3_aa: CASSATLLAGSSTDTQYF
cdr3_nt: TGCGCCAGCAGCGCGACACTTTTAGCGGGGTCTAGCACAGATACGCAGTATTTT

clone_size: many
d_call: NA
j_call: TRBJ1-5
v_call: TRBV6-1
cdr3_aa: CASRVERGVLNQPQHF
cdr3_nt: TGTGCCAGCAGGGTGGAGAGAGGGGTGCTTAATCAGCCCCAGCATTTT

clone_size: few
d_call: NA
j_call: TRBJ1-1
v_call: TRBV18
cdr3_aa: CASSPSTRDKNTEAFF
cdr3_nt: TGTGCCAGCTCACCGTCGACCAGGGACAAGAACACTGAAGCTTTCTTT

clone_size: many
d_call: NA
j_call: TRBJ2-3
v_call: TRBV6-2/TRBV6-3
cdr3_aa: CASKSSPTGTDTQYF
cdr3_nt: TGTGCCAGCAAGTCATCACCGACCGGCACAGATACGCAGTATTTT

clone_size: many
d_call: NA
j_call: TRBJ1-3
v_call: TRBV12-3/TRBV12-4
cdr3_aa: CASGQSGNTIYF
cdr3_nt: TGTGCCAGCGGACAGTCTGGAAACACCATATATTTT

clone_size: NA
d_call: TRBD1
j_call: TRBJ1-1
v_call: TRBV6-6
cdr3_aa: CASSYSRPLDRGRDTEAFF
cdr3_nt: TGTGCCAGCAGTTACTCGAGGCCCCTGGACAGGGGGAGAGACACTGAAGCTTTCTTT

clone_size: many
d_call: TRBD2
j_call: TRBJ2-1
v_call: TRBV6-2/TRBV6-3
cdr3_aa: CASTSGRVGSHNEQFF
cdr3_nt: TGTGCCAGCACTAGCGGGAGGGTAGGTAGTCACAATGAGCAGTTCTTC

clone_size: few
d_call: NA
j_call: TRBJ2-3
v_call: TRBV4-1
cdr3_aa: CASSFIADTQYF
cdr3_nt: TGCGCCAGCAGCTTTATCGCAGATACGCAGTATTTT

clone_size: many
d_call: NA
j_call: TRBJ2-7
v_call: TRBV24-1
cdr3_aa: CATSVSYEQYF
cdr3_nt: TGTGCCACCAGTGTCTCCTACGAGCAGTACTTC

clone_size: NA
d_call: TRBD1
j_call: TRBJ2-2
v_call: TRBV3-1
cdr3_aa: CASSQRDRGAGELFF
cdr3_nt: TGTGCCAGCAGCCAACGGGACAGGGGTGCCGGGGAGCTGTTTTTT

clone_size: NA
d_call: TRBD2
j_call: TRBJ2-3
v_call: TRBV9
cdr3_aa: CASSVASGDTQYF
cdr3_nt: TGTGCCAGCAGCGTAGCTAGCGGAGATACGCAGTATTTT

clone_size: many
d_call: NA
j_call: TRBJ2-2
v_call: TRBV2
cdr3_aa: CASSVLAVNTGELFF
cdr3_nt: TGTGCCAGCAGTGTACTAGCCGTGAACACCGGGGAGCTGTTTTTT

clone_size: NA
d_call: NA
j_call: TRBJ2-3
v_call: TRBV29-1
cdr3_aa: CSVPLVADTQYF
cdr3_nt: TGCAGCGTCCCCCTAGTGGCAGATACGCAGTATTTT

clone_size: NA
d_call: TRBD1
j_call: TRBJ1-5
v_call: TRBV19
cdr3_aa: CASTRRWGQGANQPQHF
cdr3_nt: TGTGCCAGTACCCGCAGGTGGGGACAGGGGGCGAATCAGCCCCAGCATTTT

clone_size: many
d_call: NA
j_call: TRBJ1-1
v_call: TRBV9
cdr3_aa: CASSVAFGNTEAFF
cdr3_nt: TGTGCCAGCAGCGTAGCTTTCGGGAACACTGAAGCTTTCTTT

clone_size: few
d_call: NA
j_call: TRBJ2-3
v_call: TRBV15
cdr3_aa: CATRENPSTDTQYF
cdr3_nt: TGTGCCACCAGGGAAAACCCCAGCACAGATACGCAGTATTTT

clone_size: many
d_call: NA
j_call: TRBJ1-1
v_call: TRBV5-6
cdr3_aa: CASSGPAGNTEAFF
cdr3_nt: TGTGCCAGCAGCGGCCCAGCGGGGAACACTGAAGCTTTCTTT

clone_size: many
d_call: NA
j_call: TRBJ2-5
v_call: TRBV28
cdr3_aa: CASSPGQAWTQYF
cdr3_nt: TGTGCCAGCAGCCCAGGCCAAGCTTGGACCCAGTACTTC

clone_size: NA
d_call: NA
j_call: TRBJ2-7
v_call: TRBV28
cdr3_aa: CASTDSVAKPYEQYF
cdr3_nt: TGTGCCAGCACAGATTCGGTGGCAAAACCATACGAGCAGTACTTC

clone_size: many
d_call: NA
j_call: TRBJ2-1
v_call: TRBV7-2
cdr3_aa: CASSWIGTGDEQFF
cdr3_nt: TGTGCCAGCAGCTGGATTGGGACGGGCGATGAGCAGTTCTTC

clone_size: few
d_call: NA
j_call: TRBJ1-3
v_call: TRBV4-1
cdr3_aa: CASSQLRVRGHGNTIYF
cdr3_nt: TGCGCCAGCAGCCAACTTCGCGTCAGGGGACATGGAAACACCATATATTTT